This T cell receptor (beta chain) came from a study of cytomegalovirus exposure and HLA in healthy donors. Method: immunoSEQ multiplex PCR; TCRdb's copy keeps in-frame clones and lacks some. The table lists approximately 100,000 clones, around nine tenths of them singletons. The ends were cut back, 0 bases at V and 6 bases at J, with 11 bases in the middle. Germline lookup yields CDR1 GTSNPN and CDR2 SVGIG (reference sequence). This CDR3 has 14 residues. The TCR sequence derives from a woman aged 18-35 years in good health and CMV-seronegative. The chain uses TRBV30 and TRBJ2-2; D remains ambiguous. Sequencing was performed on PBMCs. This CDR3 reads CAWSVRWRAGELFF. The CDR3 bases are TGTGCCTGGAGTGTAAGGTGGAGAGCCGGGGAGCTGTTTTTT.